The clone carrying this TCR beta chain occurred once. Germline CDR1 and CDR2: SGHVS and FNYEAQ. Trimming took off 6 bases at V and 5 bases at J, with 10 bases between the two ends. The CDR3 is 12 amino acids. The sample is drawn from a study of PD-1 blockade in mismatch repair-deficient tumors. The table came from immunoSEQ multiplex PCR; TCRdb's copy has only in-frame clones and leaves some out. This sample yields some 19,000 clones, of which roughly four fifths are seen a single time; approximately 1.5% belongs to the top ten. This TCR was sampled from an adult with mismatch repair-deficient cancer. The sequenced sample was PBMCs, obtained 52 weeks after starting pembrolizumab. This rearrangement joins TRBV7-6 to TRBJ2-5, with D possibly matching TRBD1 (5 bases). CDR3 DNA sequence: TGTGCCAGCAGGTCAGGGATTGAGACCCAGTACTTC. Protein: CASRSGIETQYF.